This T cell receptor (beta chain) was documented in a study of T cell responses to AZD1222 COVID-19 vaccine. General observations from the study: Spike-wide vaccine-associated CD4 TCRs dominated at 160-218 and 743-854. White British donors predominated, females outnumbered males, and clonal diversity was possibly underestimated. The reported proportion of spike-specific TCRs targeting unmutated variant regions was nearly half. Baseline seropositives among AZD1222 recipients totaled only five or six.

The method was immunoSEQ multiplex PCR; TCRdb's version includes in-frame clones alone and lacks a portion of them. The table has 100,000 to 150,000 clones, around 88% seen once; the top ten hold less than 6%. The length of the CDR3 is 15 residues. V was clipped by 3 bases and J by 11 bases, with 20 bases between them. CDR1 is KGHSH and CDR2 is LQKENI in the germline V gene. About this clone itself: What it binds is not known.

The clonotype was recovered from an adult in good health. The specimen was peripheral blood, collected on day 0 of AZD1222 vaccination. The chain uses TRBV18 and TRBJ1-5; D is undetermined. Written as DNA, the CDR3 is TGTGCCAGCTCACCGGCCCAAAACCGGGGATCGGCCCAGCATTTT. This gives the protein CASSPAQNRGSAQHF.